The 3 T cell receptor beta chains below all came from one sample that was sequenced in a study of T cell responses to AZD1222 COVID-19 vaccine. Profiled with immunoSEQ multiplex PCR; TCRdb holds only in-frame clones, not every one. The sample records about 130,000 clones, roughly 90% being singletons. The sample here was peripheral blood, taken on day 0 of AZD1222 vaccination. Source of these receptors: an adult in good health.

The chain joins TRBV5-1 to TRBJ1-6; D ambiguous. Germline values: CDR1 SGHRS, CDR2 YFSETQ. The CDR3 has 14 amino acids. Trimming stripped 6 bases from V and 9 bases from J, with 16 bases between. The CDR3 protein is CASTPAEGGSPLHF. CDR3 in DNA: TGCGCCAGCACCCCCGCGGAGGGAGGTTCACCCCTCCACTTT.

The chain links TRBV4-1 to TRBJ2-7; D is unclear. Trimming cost V 0 bases and J 2 bases, with 11 bases left between them. Germline CDR1 reads MGHRA; CDR2 reads YSYEKL. CDR3 length equals 15 residues. The CDR3, as DNA: TGCGCCAGCAGCCAAGATTTGCGCAGTGCCTACGAGCAGTACTTC. This translates into CASSQDLRSAYEQYF.

J is TRBJ2-1 and V is TRBV5-1; tentative D call: TRBD1 (7 bases). Deletions cut 4 bases from V and 4 bases from J, with 21 bases between. The CDR3 covers 17 residues. The germline V gene encodes CDR1 SGHRS and CDR2 YFSETQ. Here the CDR3 DNA reads TGCGCCAGCAGCGGGGGGACAGCTAATTCCCTATACAATGAGCAGTTCTTC. Translating gives CASSGGTANSLYNEQFF.